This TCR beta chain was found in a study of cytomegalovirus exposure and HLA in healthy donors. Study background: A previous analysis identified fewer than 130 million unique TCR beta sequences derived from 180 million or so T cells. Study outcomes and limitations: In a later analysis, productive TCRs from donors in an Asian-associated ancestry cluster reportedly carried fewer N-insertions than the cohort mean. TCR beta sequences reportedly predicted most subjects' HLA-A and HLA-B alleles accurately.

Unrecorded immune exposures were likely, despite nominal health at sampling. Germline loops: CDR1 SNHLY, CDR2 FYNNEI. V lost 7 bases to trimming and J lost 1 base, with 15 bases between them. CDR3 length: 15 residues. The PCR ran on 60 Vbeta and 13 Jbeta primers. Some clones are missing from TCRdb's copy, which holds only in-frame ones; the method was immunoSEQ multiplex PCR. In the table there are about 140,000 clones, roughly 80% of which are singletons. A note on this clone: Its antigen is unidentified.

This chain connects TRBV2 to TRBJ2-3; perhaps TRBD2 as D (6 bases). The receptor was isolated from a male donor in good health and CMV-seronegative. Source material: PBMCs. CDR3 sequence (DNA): TGTGCCAGCAAACTTCTGGGGGGAGGCACAGATACGCAGTATTTT. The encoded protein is CASKLLGGGTDTQYF.